Below, 29 T cell receptor beta chains from the same sample are listed, as sequenced in a study of T-cell reconstitution after alpha-beta-depleted transplantation in children. Using unique molecular identifiers, the investigators prepared the TCRbeta library. One entry per CDR3 protein, called by TCRdb with MiXCR from the PCR reads. The profile shows around 200,000 distinct CDR3 sequences, roughly 10% of them singletons. The input for sequencing was PBMCs from the stem cell graft donor, taken from the stem cell graft. These receptors were collected from a human donor who donated a stem cell graft to a child with acute lymphoblastic leukemia.

The V and J genes are TRBV5-1 and TRBJ2-5; tentatively, D is TRBD1 or TRBD2 (5 bases each). The germline V gene has CDR1 SGHRS and CDR2 YFSETQ. Trimming removed 7 bases from V and 1 base from J, with 14 bases in between. The CDR3 is made up of 14 amino acids. CDR3 sequence (DNA): TGCGCCAGCCAGCCGTCGGGGCCCCAAGAGACCCAGTACTTC. Translated: CASQPSGPQETQYF.

At least ten counts were recorded for this clonotype. The chain links TRBV5-1 to TRBJ1-1; the D is unclear. The CDR3 has 13 residues. Germline assignment: CDR1 SGHRS and CDR2 YFSETQ. The V gene lost 5 bases and the J gene lost 2 bases, with 10 bases spanning the gap. CDR3 amino acids: CASRPILNTEAFF. The CDR3 DNA is TGCGCCAGCAGACCGATTCTTAACACTGAAGCTTTCTTT.

This clonotype has a handful of counts. The chain employs TRBV6-1 and TRBJ2-7; a weak D match, TRBD2 (6 bases). This CDR3 contains 14 residues. V was cut by 7 bases and J by 6 bases, with 19 bases left in between. Per germline, CDR1 MNHNS and CDR2 SASEGT. CDR3 amino acids: CASTRMGTSIEQYF. CDR3 bases: TGTGCCAGCACGCGCATGGGGACTTCTATCGAGCAGTACTTC.

This clonotype was picked up a small number of times. The genes are TRBV7-8 and TRBJ2-7, with 7 bases lining up with TRBD2. Germline CDR1 SGHVS, CDR2 FQNEAQ. V trimming: 3 bases; J trimming: 2 bases; junction bases outside the gene matches: 7. This CDR3 comprises 15 residues. The CDR3 DNA reads as TGTGCCAGCAGCTTCGACGGGGGAGGGGCCTACGAGCAGTACTTC. It codes for CASSFDGGGAYEQYF.

This clonotype appeared many times. V and J are TRBV28 and TRBJ2-7, with 7 bases matching TRBD2. Germline CDR1 and CDR2: MDHEN and SYDVKM. J lost 2 bases, V lost 4 bases, and 8 bases had no gene match. This CDR3 has 15 amino acids. CDR3 in DNA: TGTGCCAGCAGTTATGGGGGGGTTCGGACCTACGAGCAGTACTTC. This encodes CASSYGGVRTYEQYF.

A few counts support this clonotype. The chain carries TRBV14 and TRBJ1-4; no clear D gene. V was shortened by 1 base and J by 7 bases, with 10 bases between the two germline ends. The length of the CDR3 is 14 residues. The germline V gene has CDR1 SGHDN and CDR2 FVKESK. The CDR3 coding sequence is TGTGCCAGCAGCCAAGGAGGGATGAGTGAAAAACTGTTTTTT. It codes for CASSQGGMSEKLFF.

This clonotype occurred many times. CDR3 amino acids: CAIRQGDTGELFF. The CDR3 DNA is TGTGCCATCAGGCAGGGGGACACCGGGGAGCTGTTTTTT. The rearrangement uses TRBV10-3 and TRBJ2-2, with 7 bases aligning to TRBD1. Germline V lookup: CDR1 ENHRY, CDR2 SYGVKD. The J segment lost 3 bases and the V segment lost 6 bases, leaving 1 base of the junction unmatched. The CDR3 runs 13 residues.

This clonotype has at least ten counts. The chain couples TRBV3-1 to TRBJ1-1; D not certain. CDR3 size: 12 residues. V shed 5 bases and J shed 1 base, with 5 bases lying between them. Germline lookup yields CDR1 LGHDT and CDR2 YNNKEL (reference sequence). CDR3 protein: CASSAENTEAFF. CDR3 DNA: TGTGCCAGCAGCGCAGAGAACACTGAAGCTTTCTTT.

At least ten counts were recorded for this clonotype. The V and J genes are TRBV5-1 and TRBJ2-3, with TRBD2 as a possible D gene (5 bases). This CDR3 contains 16 residues. The V gene lost 5 bases and the J gene lost 0 bases, with 16 bases spanning the gap. Per the germline V gene, CDR1 is SGHRS and CDR2 is YFSETQ. CDR3 DNA sequence: TGCGCCAGCAGGGTAGCGTTTGTCAGAAGCACAGATACGCAGTATTTT. Amino acid sequence: CASRVAFVRSTDTQYF.

This clonotype has a handful of counts. The rearrangement links TRBV5-1 to TRBJ2-7, with a tentative D call TRBD1 (6 bases). CDR3 length: 13 amino acids. Trimming took 4 bases from V and 3 from J, leaving 11 bases between them. The V gene's germline CDR1 is SGHRS and CDR2 YFSETQ. This chain's CDR3 is CASSGRGNYEQYF. The CDR3 DNA reads TGCGCCAGCAGCGGCAGGGGCAACTACGAGCAGTACTTC. Using reference TRBV5-1 and TRBJ2-7 for the parts outside the CDR3, the full variable domain is KAGVTQTPRYLIKTRGQQVTLSCSPISGHRSVSWYQQTPGQGLQFLFEYFSETQRNKGNFPGRFSGRQFSNSRSEMNVSTLELGDSALYLCASSGRGNYEQYFGPGTRLTVT.

The chain carries TRBV2 and TRBJ2-3; D not resolved. The CDR3 loop spans 12 amino acids. Trimming removed 8 bases from V and 2 bases from J, with 8 bases in between. Germline values: CDR1 SNHLY, CDR2 FYNNEI. CDR3 in DNA: TGTGCCAGCCATCGGGTCACAGATACGCAGTATTTT. Translating gives CASHRVTDTQYF.

The genes are TRBV18 and TRBJ1-3, with D possibly being TRBD1 (5 bases). Per germline, CDR1 KGHSH and CDR2 LQKENI. The V end was cut by 2 bases, the J end by 0 bases, with 11 bases between. The CDR3 has 16 residues. The CDR3 loop reads CASSPVDSTSGNTIYF. For the CDR3, the DNA is TGTGCCAGCTCACCAGTTGACAGCACCTCTGGAAACACCATATATTTT. The whole variable domain, remainder taken from reference TRBV18 and TRBJ1-3, is NAGVMQNPRHLVRRRGQEARLRCSPMKGHSHVYWYRQLPEEGLKFMVYLQKENIIDESGMPKERFSAEFPKEGPSILRIQQVVRGDSAAYFCASSPVDSTSGNTIYFGEGSWLTVV.

There are many counts of this clonotype. The rearrangement links TRBV7-9 to TRBJ2-5; 10 positions match TRBD1. Trimming at V came to 4 bases and at J to 4 bases, leaving 6 bases not matched to a gene. CDR3 length: 15 residues. The V gene's germline CDR1 is SEHNR and CDR2 FQNEAQ (reference sequence). The CDR3 loop reads CASSSPGTGVETQYF. The CDR3 DNA sequence: TGTGCCAGCAGCTCTCCCGGGACAGGGGTAGAGACCCAGTACTTC.

V is TRBV20-1 and J is TRBJ2-5; 9 bases map to TRBD2. Germline lookup yields CDR1 DFQATT and CDR2 SNEGSKA (reference sequence). The J segment lost 5 bases and the V segment lost 3 bases, leaving 10 bases of the junction unmatched. The CDR3 has 15 amino acids. Here the CDR3 reads CSASPGGGARETQYF. The CDR3 DNA reads as TGCAGTGCTAGCCCCGGCGGGGGGGCCCGGGAGACCCAGTACTTC.

This rearrangement joins TRBV9 to TRBJ2-3; D is possibly TRBD1 (6 bases). Germline assignment: CDR1 SGDLS and CDR2 YYNGEE. Trimming took off 1 base at V and 1 base at J, with 13 bases between the two ends. CDR3 size: 16 residues. The CDR3 region is CASSVNRVGGTDTQYF. CDR3 DNA sequence: TGTGCCAGCAGCGTAAACAGGGTCGGAGGCACAGATACGCAGTATTTT.

The genes are TRBV28 and TRBJ2-7; no clear D. Germline V lookup: CDR1 MDHEN, CDR2 SYDVKM. This CDR3 is 14 amino acids long. V dropped 3 bases and J dropped 1 base, with 10 bases sitting between them. In DNA, the CDR3 is TGTGCCAGCAGTTTCTCTGACGGGTCCTACGAGCAGTACTTC. Amino acids: CASSFSDGSYEQYF.

This clonotype was observed at least ten times. The rearrangement joins TRBV29-1 to TRBJ1-1; D unresolved. This CDR3 contains 10 residues. Trimming pared 6 bases from V and 5 bases from J, leaving 7 bases between. In germline, CDR1 is SQVTM, CDR2 ANQGSEA. CDR3: CSVGLTEAFF. DNA of the CDR3: TGCAGCGTGGGATTGACTGAAGCTTTCTTT.

The table lists this clonotype with many counts. The rearrangement joins TRBV7-2 to TRBJ1-1; the match to TRBD1 covers 8 bases. The CDR3 runs 14 residues. Germline CDR1 reads SGHTA; CDR2 reads FQGNSA. The trim removed 7 bases at V and 8 bases at J, leaving 12 bases unmatched. The CDR3 DNA reads TGTGCCAGCAAAGAAAACCGGGACAGGTTCGAAGCTTTCTTT. As protein: CASKENRDRFEAFF.

The chain uses TRBV7-8 and TRBJ2-7; D gene unclear. Germline lookup yields CDR1 SGHVS and CDR2 FQNEAQ. The CDR3 is made up of 15 amino acids. Deletions cut 5 bases from V and 0 bases from J, with 14 bases between. Here the CDR3 DNA reads TGTGCCAGCAGCCTACAGAGGCTAAGCTCCTACGAGCAGTACTTC. Amino acids: CASSLQRLSSYEQYF.

In this sample, this clonotype turned up a few times. V is TRBV7-9 and J is TRBJ1-1; D unclear. The V end was cut by 5 bases, the J end by 7 bases, with 14 bases between. The CDR3 is made up of 13 amino acids. Germline V gene sequence: CDR1 SEHNR, CDR2 FQNEAQ (reference sequence). The CDR3 DNA is TGTGCCAGCAGCCTTTCGCAGCTTTTTGAAGCTTTCTTT. This encodes CASSLSQLFEAFF.

Many counts were recorded for this clonotype. The CDR3 sequence: CSARDRDYGYTF. CDR3 DNA: TGCAGTGCTAGGGACAGGGACTATGGCTACACCTTC. The chain joins TRBV20-1 to TRBJ1-2; TRBD1 matches 8 bases. The germline V gene has CDR1 DFQATT and CDR2 SNEGSKA (reference sequence). The CDR3 loop spans 12 amino acids. V shed 3 bases and J 3 bases; nucleotides not matched to a gene: 0.

This clonotype occurred a few times. The chain couples TRBV5-5 to TRBJ2-2; no definite D call. The CDR3 extends over 18 amino acids. V was trimmed by 2 bases and J by 6 bases, leaving 23 bases between them. Germline V gene lookup returns CDR1 SGHKS and CDR2 YYEKEE (reference sequence). The CDR3 here is CASSFALLRGGGSGELFF. The CDR3 nucleotides read TGTGCCAGCAGCTTTGCCCTTTTACGAGGTGGTGGATCCGGGGAGCTGTTTTTT.

This rearrangement joins TRBV3-1 to TRBJ2-5; 9 positions match TRBD1. Germline lookup yields CDR1 LGHDT and CDR2 YNNKEL (reference sequence). Germline trimming cut 6 bases from V and 3 bases from J; bases unmatched to any gene: 14. There are 17 residues in the CDR3. The CDR3 bases are TGTGCCAGCAGGCGAGGGACAGGGTTTGGGGAAGAAGAGACCCAGTACTTC. Translated: CASRRGTGFGEEETQYF.

This clonotype was observed at least ten times. This CDR3 is CASSHLYGQPQHF. CDR3 nucleotides: TGTGCCAGCAGTCATCTTTATGGCCAGCCCCAGCATTTT. The V gene is TRBV12-3 or TRBV12-4, the J gene TRBJ1-5; D uncertain. The CDR3 spans 13 residues. V gave up 5 bases and J gave up 7 bases, with 12 bases separating them.

This clonotype was detected only a few times. The V and J genes are TRBV7-8 and TRBJ1-2, with TRBD1 as a possible D gene (5 bases). Trimming removed 3 bases at V and 4 bases at J, with 9 bases between. Germline CDR1 SGHVS, CDR2 FQNEAQ. CDR3 size: 13 residues. In DNA, the CDR3 is TGTGCCAGCAGCTTCGACAGCCTCTATGGCTACACCTTC. It is translated as CASSFDSLYGYTF.

The chain joins TRBV7-2 to TRBJ2-3; D unresolved. The CDR3 sequence is 11 residues long. Trimming took off 5 bases at V and 8 bases at J, with 8 bases between the two ends. Germline assignment: CDR1 SGHTA and CDR2 FQGNSA. In nucleotides, the CDR3 is TGTGCCAGCAGCCCCGTCGGTACGCAGTATTTT. It encodes CASSPVGTQYF.

A few counts support this clonotype. The chain links TRBV5-8 to TRBJ1-4; no firm D call. Trimming removed 0 bases at V and 8 bases at J, with 17 bases between. The CDR3 is 16 residues long. The germline V gene encodes CDR1 SGHTS and CDR2 YDEGEE. CDR3 loop: CASSLALGGISEKLFF. The CDR3 coding sequence is TGTGCCAGCAGCTTGGCTCTGGGAGGAATAAGCGAAAAACTGTTTTTT.

V usage is TRBV15 and J usage is TRBJ2-7; D may be TRBD1 or TRBD2 (5 bases each). V was trimmed by 2 bases and J by 5 bases, leaving 22 bases between them. The CDR3 length is 17 residues. CDR1 is LNHNV, CDR2 YYDKDF, per germline (reference sequence). For the CDR3, the DNA is TGTGCCACCAGCAGAACTTTCCCCGGGACGGTGGGCGACGAGCAGTACTTC. It codes for CATSRTFPGTVGDEQYF. The whole variable domain, filled in from reference TRBV15 and TRBJ2-7, reads DAMVIQNPRYQVTQFGKPVTLSCSQTLNHNVMYWYQQKSSQAPKLLFHYYDKDFNNEADTPDNFQSRRPNTSFCFLDIRSPGLGDTAMYLCATSRTFPGTVGDEQYFGPGTRLTVT.

This clonotype was seen only a few times. The chain joins TRBV7-2 to TRBJ2-7; 8 bases are a match to TRBD1. Germline CDR1 and CDR2: SGHTA and FQGNSA. Germline trimming cut 5 bases from V and 5 bases from J; bases unmatched to any gene: 11. The CDR3 runs to 15 residues. The chain's CDR3 is CASSLLQGGSDEQYF. In DNA form, the CDR3 reads TGTGCCAGCAGCCTTCTACAGGGGGGTTCGGACGAGCAGTACTTC.